These 31 T cell receptor beta chains share one sample of origin, sequenced in a study of regulatory T cells in long-lasting Graves disease. Time point defined: newly diagnosed GD, antithyroid drugs for less than 3 months. Following extraction of RNA from PBMCs, that RNA was used to make the TCR library. According to the study, TCR beta libraries were built with iRepertoire HTBI primers and CDR3-region Arm-PCR. From the multiplex PCR reads, TCRdb called clonotypes with MiXCR, one entry per CDR3 protein. Of around 250,000 distinct CDR3 sequences listed, 20% to 25% are singletons. The sequenced sample was peripheral blood mononuclear cells (PBMCs), obtained at new diagnosis, from a patient treated with antithyroid drugs. These receptor sequences come from a female donor with Graves disease.

This clonotype was recorded at least ten times. The chain combines TRBV20-1 with TRBJ1-1; the D gene is possibly TRBD1 (6 bases). The V gene lost 5 bases and the J gene lost 7 bases, with 20 bases spanning the gap. CDR3 size: 14 residues. In germline, CDR1 is DFQATT, CDR2 SNEGSKA (reference sequence). The CDR3 DNA is TGCAGTGCTCGCATGGACAGATCCTCCATTGAAGCTTTCTTT. Its translation is CSARMDRSSIEAFF.

At least ten counts were recorded for this clonotype. The V and J genes are TRBV20-1 and TRBJ1-1; 9 bases are a match to TRBD1. Germline lookup yields CDR1 DFQATT and CDR2 SNEGSKA (reference sequence). The CDR3 consists of 16 residues. With 3 bases clipped from V and 0 bases from J, the junction kept 8 bases outside the gene matches. The CDR3 protein is CSASELGTGLNTEAFF. The CDR3 DNA reads TGCAGTGCTAGCGAGTTGGGGACAGGGCTGAACACTGAAGCTTTCTTT.

This clonotype has ten or more counts. As DNA, the CDR3 is TGTGCCAGCAGCCCCCTCGGATATACCGGGGGGCATGCTTTCTTT. The encoded protein is CASSPLGYTGGHAFF. The chain joins TRBV9 to TRBJ1-1; maybe TRBD1 (6 bases). Between the trimmed V and J ends, which lost 4 bases and 11 bases, there was a span of 24 bases. Germline V gene sequence: CDR1 SGDLS, CDR2 YYNGEE. This CDR3 is built from 15 residues.

This clonotype occurred a few times. The chain has TRBV9 and TRBJ2-3, with unresolved D. Trimming took 3 bases from V and 3 from J, leaving 11 bases between them. CDR3 size: 14 residues. The germline V gene has CDR1 SGDLS and CDR2 YYNGEE. As DNA, the CDR3 is TGTGCCAGCAGCGCCTCTCTAGGTACAGATACGCAGTATTTT. Its translation: CASSASLGTDTQYF.

As for this clonotype: This may be a read error: a much more frequent sequence differs by one nucleotide. This chain uses TRBV27 with TRBJ1-6, with 10 bases lining up with TRBD1. CDR1 is MNHEY and CDR2 is SMNVEV in the germline V gene (reference sequence). The CDR3 consists of 15 residues. This CDR3 is CASRRTGTGDSLLHF. The CDR3 bases are TGTGCCAGCAGGCGGACCGGGACAGGGGACTCACTCCTCCACTTT.

This clonotype occurred once. A read error is possible here, since a much larger clone lies one base away. The chain uses TRBV10-3 and TRBJ2-5; tentative D call: TRBD1 (5 bases). Germline CDR1 reads ENHRY; CDR2 reads SYGVKD. V was shortened by 5 bases and J by 1 base, with 11 bases between the two germline ends. The CDR3 extends over 14 amino acids. DNA of the CDR3: TGTGCCATCAGTTTTCACAGGAGCCAAGAGACCCAGTACTTC. Translation gives CAISFHRSQETQYF.

This clonotype has a count of ten or more. The chain joins TRBV28 to TRBJ2-5; D tentatively fits TRBD1 or TRBD2 (5 bases each). The V end lost 6 bases, the J end lost 5 bases, and 16 bases lay between the germline ends. This CDR3 has 14 amino acids. Germline CDR1 MDHEN, CDR2 SYDVKM. CDR3 sequence reads: CASSTGAVGETQYF. The CDR3 DNA reads TGTGCCAGCAGCACCGGGGCGGTTGGGGAGACCCAGTACTTC.

In this sample, this clonotype turned up many times. The chain has TRBV20-1 and TRBJ2-7, with D maybe TRBD2 (6 bases). Trimming removed 6 bases at V and 1 base at J, with 19 bases between. Germline CDR1 reads DFQATT; CDR2 reads SNEGSKA (reference sequence). The CDR3 runs to 15 residues. DNA of the CDR3: TGCAGTGCCCCACCGTCCGGCGGGGATTCCTACGAGCAGTACTTC. Translating it yields CSAPPSGGDSYEQYF.

For this clonotype: It differs at one base from a far larger clone, so likely a read error. V gene TRBV11-2 combines with J gene TRBJ2-1; 12 bases line up with TRBD2. Per the germline V gene, CDR1 is SGHAT and CDR2 is FQNNGV. J was trimmed by 8 bases and V by 8 bases; bases with no gene match: 10. The CDR3 loop spans 15 amino acids. The DNA for the CDR3 is TGTGCCAGCGGCCCGGAACTAGCGGGAGGCTATGAGCAGTTCTTC. This encodes CASGPELAGGYEQFF.

This clonotype was recorded many times. Here the CDR3 DNA reads TGTGCCAGCAGGCGAGGCGGGACAGGAGATACGCAGTATTTT. The encoded protein is CASRRGGTGDTQYF. The chain employs TRBV3-1 and TRBJ2-3, with 8 nucleotides matching TRBD1. After removal of 6 bases from V and 5 bases from J, the junction contained 7 bases not matched to a gene. The CDR3 extends over 14 amino acids. Germline CDR1 and CDR2: LGHDT and YNNKEL (reference sequence).

This clonotype came up many times. This rearrangement joins TRBV11-2 to TRBJ1-1; 8 bases fit TRBD1. This CDR3 has 15 amino acids. The J segment lost 2 bases and the V segment lost 5 bases, leaving 7 bases of the junction unmatched. Per germline, CDR1 SGHAT and CDR2 FQNNGV. CDR3: CASSPGTGFNTEAFF. CDR3 coding DNA: TGTGCCAGCAGCCCCGGGACAGGCTTTAACACTGAAGCTTTCTTT.

This clonotype was observed a few times. The chain combines TRBV5-4 with TRBJ1-5; the D gene is possibly TRBD1 (5 bases). CDR1 SGHNT and CDR2 YYREEE come from the germline V gene (reference sequence). V was cut by 4 bases and J by 2 bases, with 13 bases left in between. The CDR3 consists of 15 residues. CDR3 loop: CASSPDGGGNQPQHF. In nucleotides, the CDR3 is TGTGCCAGCAGCCCCGACGGAGGGGGCAATCAGCCCCAGCATTTT.

There are many counts of this clonotype. The chain carries TRBV11-2 and TRBJ2-3; possibly TRBD2 for D (7 bases). Deletions cut 4 bases from V and 4 bases from J, with 15 bases between. This CDR3 region has 15 residues. Germline values: CDR1 SGHAT, CDR2 FQNNGV. The CDR3 reads CASSSRRGASDTQYF. The CDR3, as DNA: TGTGCCAGCAGCTCTAGACGGGGGGCTTCAGATACGCAGTATTTT.

With respect to this clonotype: This may be a read error: a much more frequent sequence differs by one nucleotide. V and J are TRBV9 and TRBJ2-1; D gene ambiguous. The CDR3 has 16 amino acids. Germline V gene lookup returns CDR1 SGDLS and CDR2 YYNGEE. Trimming pared 4 bases from V and 10 bases from J, leaving 24 bases between. CDR3 region: CASSLDRPGATYEQFF. The CDR3 coding sequence is TGTGCCAGCAGCTTGGACCGGCCTGGAGCGACCTACGAGCAGTTCTTC.

Ten or more counts support this clonotype. J is TRBJ1-5 and V is TRBV20-1; TRBD1 matches 7 bases. The trim removed 6 bases at V and 5 bases at J, leaving 10 bases unmatched. This CDR3 has 14 amino acids. Germline V lookup: CDR1 DFQATT, CDR2 SNEGSKA (reference sequence). CDR3 protein: CSATTGAVDQPQHF. The CDR3 DNA reads TGCAGTGCAACAACAGGGGCCGTGGATCAGCCCCAGCATTTT.

This clonotype was counted ten times or more. The CDR3 coding sequence is TGTGCCAGCAGGCCCGGGACAGGGGGCCTGGGGACTGAAGCTTTCTTT. Its translation is CASRPGTGGLGTEAFF. The chain couples TRBV25-1 to TRBJ1-1, with TRBD1 matching 12 bases. Trimming took 6 bases from V and 5 from J; bases not matched to a gene: 10. Germline CDR1 MGHDK, CDR2 SYGVNS. The length of the CDR3 is 16 residues.

A remark on this clonotype: This sequence may be a read error, since a much larger clone differs from it by one base. Because it lacks the conserved phenylalanine or tryptophan at the end, this CDR3 is likely a read error. The CDR3 DNA reads TGCAGTGCTAGAGATTACGGGGGCTACGAGCAGTACTTA. Its translation is CSARDYGGYEQYL. The rearrangement uses TRBV20-1 and TRBJ2-7, with a possible D match to TRBD2 (6 bases). The length of the CDR3 is 13 residues. Germline-derived CDR1 and CDR2 are DFQATT and SNEGSKA (reference sequence). V was pared by 0 bases and J by 3 bases, with 9 bases between.

The chain uses TRBV4-1 and TRBJ2-3; D is perhaps TRBD2 (7 bases). This CDR3 region has 16 residues. With 7 bases removed from V and 2 bases from J, the gap between germline ends came to 19 bases. Per germline, CDR1 MGHRA and CDR2 YSYEKL. CDR3 DNA: TGCGCCAGCACCACGAGGTCCGGGGGGCCCACAGATACGCAGTATTTT. This gives the protein CASTTRSGGPTDTQYF.

J is TRBJ2-7 and V is TRBV7-9; D unclear. Trimming took 2 bases from V and 5 from J, leaving 10 bases between them. Germline V lookup: CDR1 SEHNR, CDR2 FQNEAQ (reference sequence). The CDR3 is 13 residues long. CDR3 nucleotides: TGTGCCAGCAGCTTATTACGAGAGGACGAGCAGTACTTC. Amino acid sequence: CASSLLREDEQYF.

About this clonotype itself: A much larger clone lies one base from this, so it may be a read error. CDR3 sequence: CASSSPPPSLNEQFF. CDR3 in DNA: TGTGCCAGCAGCTCACCTCCCCCCAGTCTCAATGAGCAGTTCTTC. This sequence joins TRBV7-2 and TRBJ2-1; D gene unclear. The V end was cut by 4 bases, the J end by 6 bases, with 16 bases between. CDR1 is SGHTA and CDR2 is FQGNSA in the germline V gene. CDR3 length: 15 residues.

The chain employs TRBV7-6 and TRBJ2-2, with 7 bases that match TRBD1. V dropped 1 base and J dropped 0; count of bases not matched to a gene: 11. In germline, CDR1 is SGHVS, CDR2 FNYEAQ. The CDR3 loop spans 19 amino acids. CDR3 protein: CASSLGASYGTANTGELFF. In DNA, the CDR3 is TGTGCCAGCAGCTTAGGAGCCTCATACGGGACAGCGAACACCGGGGAGCTGTTTTTT.

This chain joins TRBV6-1 and TRBJ2-1, with 10 bases matching TRBD2. This CDR3 comprises 14 residues. The junction had 6 bases not matched to a gene; V was cut back by 6 bases and J by 7 bases. Looked up from germline, CDR1 is MNHNS and CDR2 is SASEGT. As DNA, the CDR3 is TGTGCCAGCAGCCCGGGACTAGCGTCAAATGAGCAGTTCTTC. Translation gives CASSPGLASNEQFF.

In its sample, this clonotype was seen many times. The V and J genes are TRBV12-3 or TRBV12-4 and TRBJ2-1, with 10 bases identical to TRBD2. The V gene end was trimmed by 9 bases and the J gene end by 4 bases; junction bases not matched to a gene: 3. The CDR3 is 13 amino acids. CDR3 sequence: CASRLAGYNEQFF. CDR3 sequence (DNA): TGTGCCAGTAGACTAGCGGGTTACAATGAGCAGTTCTTC.

CDR3: CASSPLDRGLVYNEQFF. DNA of the CDR3: TGTGCCAGCAGTCCCCTAGACAGGGGGCTTGTCTACAATGAGCAGTTCTTC. The chain carries TRBV7-2 and TRBJ2-1; 10 bases line up with TRBD1. CDR1 and CDR2 from the germline V gene are SGHTA and FQGNSA. This CDR3 has 17 amino acids. V lost 6 bases and J lost 3; bases outside the gene matches: 11.

This clonotype was found a few times. The chain joins TRBV4-2 to TRBJ2-7, with TRBD1 matching 11 bases. Germline assignment: CDR1 LGHNA and CDR2 YNFKEQ. V trimming: 4 bases; J trimming: 4 bases; junction bases outside the gene matches: 6. CDR3 size: 15 residues. The CDR3 protein is CASSPGTGGMYEQYF. DNA for the CDR3: TGTGCCAGCAGCCCAGGGACAGGGGGTATGTACGAGCAGTACTTC.

The table lists this clonotype with many counts. This chain joins TRBV4-3 and TRBJ1-4; D perhaps matches TRBD1 (5 bases). The CDR3 runs 15 residues. Germline V gene data show CDR1 as LGHNA and CDR2 as YSLEER. V gave up 0 bases and J gave up 5 bases, with 10 bases separating them. The CDR3 sequence is CASSQDSGNNEKLFF. CDR3 bases: TGCGCCAGCAGCCAAGATTCAGGGAACAATGAAAAACTGTTTTTT.

This clonotype appeared many times. The V gene is TRBV2, the J gene TRBJ1-1; D is possibly TRBD1 (5 bases). The CDR3 sequence is 17 residues long. Between the trimmed V and J ends, which lost 2 bases and 5 bases, there was a span of 21 bases. Per the germline V gene, CDR1 is SNHLY and CDR2 is FYNNEI. The CDR3 nucleotides read TGTGCCAGCAGTGAATATCTCAGGGTATTAGGGGATACTGAAGCTTTCTTT. Amino acids: CASSEYLRVLGDTEAFF.

This clonotype was observed many times. The chain recombines TRBV18 with TRBJ2-7; the match to TRBD2 covers 15 bases. Per the germline V gene, CDR1 is KGHSH and CDR2 is LQKENI. Trimming removed 0 bases from V and 0 bases from J; junction bases left unmatched: 3. The CDR3 sequence is 18 residues long. The DNA of the CDR3 is TGTGCCAGCTCACCACCGGGGACTAGCGGGGGGCTCTCCTACGAGCAGTACTTC. It codes for CASSPPGTSGGLSYEQYF.

In this sample, this clonotype turned up many times. The chain uses TRBV7-2 and TRBJ1-2; D possibly corresponds to TRBD1 (6 bases). V was pared by 1 base and J by 4 bases, with 10 bases between. The CDR3 consists of 14 residues. CDR1 is SGHTA and CDR2 is FQGNSA in the germline V gene. CDR3: CASSLDRESYGYTF. In nucleotides, the CDR3 is TGTGCCAGCAGCTTAGACAGGGAATCCTATGGCTACACCTTC. The whole variable domain, remainder taken from reference TRBV7-2 and TRBJ1-2, is GAGVSQSPSNKVTEKGKDVELRCDPISGHTALYWYRQSLGQGLEFLIYFQGNSAPDKSGLPSDRFSAERTGGSVSTLTIQRTQQEDSAVYLCASSLDRESYGYTFGSGTRLTVV.

The CDR3 DNA sequence: TGCGCCAGCAGCCCGGACCCGGGGGGCTACAATGAGCAGTTCTTC. Its protein product is CASSPDPGGYNEQFF. The chain has TRBV5-1 and TRBJ2-1; 7 nucleotides align to TRBD2. The CDR3 extends over 15 amino acids. Germline V gene lookup returns CDR1 SGHRS and CDR2 YFSETQ. Trimming at V came to 4 bases and at J to 3 bases, leaving 7 bases not matched to a gene. The full variable domain, with the rest looked up from reference TRBV5-1 and TRBJ2-1, is KAGVTQTPRYLIKTRGQQVTLSCSPISGHRSVSWYQQTPGQGLQFLFEYFSETQRNKGNFPGRFSGRQFSNSRSEMNVSTLELGDSALYLCASSPDPGGYNEQFFGPGTRLTVL.

Concerning this clonotype itself: This may arise from a read error, as a much more abundant clone is one base away. The CDR3 DNA reads TGCGCCAGCAGCCAAGACCCGAAGGATAGCGGGAGAACAGGTACGCAGTATTTT. Translated, it gives CASSQDPKDSGRTGTQYF. The chain combines TRBV7-2 with TRBJ2-3; TRBD2 matches at 9 bases. Per germline, CDR1 SGHTA and CDR2 FQGNSA. The CDR3 runs to 18 residues.